The 5 T cell receptor beta chains listed next were all sequenced from one sample in a study of blood T cells in healthy people across ages. Using a J-beta primer mix together with a sample-barcoded 5' primer, a second PCR was run for roughly 7 to 12 cycles. TCRdb reprocessed the 5' RACE reads via MiXCR and lists one record per CDR3 protein. The sample has fewer than 700,000 distinct CDR3 sequences; approximately 40% are singletons. The specimen was blood. The source is a man older than 75 in good health.

This clonotype showed up many times. Germline is not matched at one junction end, which may reflect a read error. This rearrangement joins TRBV7-2 to TRBJ2-5, with D uncertain. This CDR3 has 14 amino acids. Germline lookup yields CDR1 SGHTA and CDR2 FQGNSA. The DNA of the CDR3 is TGTGCCAGCAGCTTAGGAGGTGGCCAAGGGACCCAGTACTTC. Its protein product is CASSLGGGQGTQYF.

Comment on this clonotype: One end of the junction does not line up with germline, which may come from a read error. The chain carries TRBV20-1 and TRBJ2-7; the match to TRBD2 covers 9 bases. This CDR3 region has 13 residues. Germline V gene sequence: CDR1 DFQATT, CDR2 SNEGSKA (reference sequence). CDR3 nucleotides: TGCAGCGCTAGCGGGGCAGTTCCCTACGAGCAGTACTTC. Translating gives CSASGAVPYEQYF.

This clonotype was detected a few times. The V call is TRBV30, the J call TRBJ2-5, with D hard to call. V lost 1 base and J 2 bases, leaving 14 bases between the germline ends. Germline CDR1 reads GTSNPN; CDR2 reads SVGIG (reference sequence). This CDR3 region has 15 residues. The chain's CDR3 is CAWSAMVRVQETQYF. For the CDR3, the DNA is TGTGCCTGGAGTGCGATGGTACGGGTGCAAGAGACCCAGTACTTC.

This clonotype was seen a few times. The chain uses TRBV5-1 and TRBJ1-2; D is possibly TRBD1 (6 bases). The CDR3 spans 17 residues. V lost 0 bases and J lost 1, with 16 bases in between. From germline, CDR1 is SGHRS and CDR2 YFSETQ. The CDR3: CASSLDPPGHNNYGYTF. The CDR3 nucleotides read TGCGCCAGCAGCTTGGATCCACCGGGACACAATAACTATGGCTACACCTTC.

The rearrangement joins TRBV6-2 or TRBV6-3 to TRBJ2-5; D unclear. The CDR3 is made up of 14 amino acids. Germline-derived CDR1 and CDR2 are MNHEY and SVGEGT. The germline V and J ends were trimmed by 0 bases and 5 bases, with 10 bases remaining between them. CDR3 protein: CASSYSPSVETQYF. The CDR3 DNA follows: TGTGCCAGCAGTTACTCGCCCTCGGTGGAGACCCAGTACTTC.